The rows below give T cell receptor beta chains drawn from one sample of a study of cytomegalovirus exposure and HLA in healthy donors. Profiling relied on immunoSEQ multiplex PCR, and the TCRdb table lists in-frame clones only, not all of them. The sample contains 120,000 to 150,000 clones, roughly 80% of which appear only once. The sequenced sample was PBMCs. These receptors all stem from a female donor in good health and CMV-seronegative. Each CDR3 is given with its conserved first and last residue. The order of the fields is D gene, V gene, clone size, J gene, CDR3 DNA, CDR3 protein. The D gene is left open where the match is weak. Size values are once, few and many counts, or a class for expanded clones, and some rows have none.

D: NA
V: TRBV5-1
size: NA
J: TRBJ2-3
DNA: TGCGCCAGCAGCTTGGATCCAGGGCCGGATACGCAGTATTTT
CDR3: CASSLDPGPDTQYF

D: TRBD1
V: TRBV7-9
size: NA
J: TRBJ2-1
DNA: TGTTCCAGCAGCTTAGCGGACAGGGGGCCTTATAATGAGCAGTTCTTC
CDR3: CSSSLADRGPYNEQFF

D: NA
V: TRBV5-8
size: NA
J: TRBJ2-1
DNA: TGTGCCAGCAGCCAGAACAGGGATCCCTACAATGAGCAGTTCTTC
CDR3: CASSQNRDPYNEQFF

D: NA
V: TRBV11-2
size: NA
J: TRBJ1-1
DNA: TGTGCCAGCAGCCTCAGGGTCTTAAGGACTGAAGCTTTCTTT
CDR3: CASSLRVLRTEAFF

D: TRBD1
V: TRBV9
size: NA
J: TRBJ1-6
DNA: TGTGCCAGCAGCGTATCAGGGGGGAATTCACCCCTCCACTTT
CDR3: CASSVSGGNSPLHF

D: TRBD2
V: TRBV11-2
size: NA
J: TRBJ2-3
DNA: TGTGCCAGCAGCCCCCGATTAGCGGGAACTACGCAGTATTTT
CDR3: CASSPRLAGTTQYF

D: NA
V: TRBV5-6
size: NA
J: TRBJ1-1
DNA: TGTGCCAGCAGCCGTACCAGGTTGACCACTGAAGCTTTCTTT
CDR3: CASSRTRLTTEAFF

D: NA
V: TRBV5-6
size: few
J: TRBJ1-3
DNA: TGTGCCAGCAGCTTTCAGGGGACTAACTCTGGAAACACCATATATTTT
CDR3: CASSFQGTNSGNTIYF

D: NA
V: TRBV11-2
size: NA
J: TRBJ2-1
DNA: TGTGCCAGCAGCTCAATCCGCGGCGACAATGAGCAGTTCTTC
CDR3: CASSSIRGDNEQFF

D: TRBD2
V: TRBV7-3
size: few
J: TRBJ2-3
DNA: TGTGCCAGCAGCTCGGGACTAGCGGGAAGGGCAGATACGCAGTATTTT
CDR3: CASSSGLAGRADTQYF

D: TRBD1
V: TRBV28
size: NA
J: TRBJ1-2
DNA: TGTGCCAGCACCATCACCTGGACAGGGGGCGTGAATGGCTACACCTTC
CDR3: CASTITWTGGVNGYTF

D: TRBD2
V: TRBV7-3
size: NA
J: TRBJ2-1
DNA: TGTGCCAGCAGCTCTCCCCGGGGGGGGAGCTATGAGCAGTTCTTC
CDR3: CASSSPRGGSYEQFF

D: TRBD1
V: TRBV6-1
size: NA
J: TRBJ1-5
DNA: TGTGCCAGCAGGGTTCCAGGGGGCGCGGGCCAGCCCCAGCATTTT
CDR3: CASRVPGGAGQPQHF

D: TRBD1
V: TRBV27
size: NA
J: TRBJ1-1
DNA: TGTGCCAGCAGTTTCCCACCAGGGACAGGGAAAACTGAAGCTTTCTTT
CDR3: CASSFPPGTGKTEAFF